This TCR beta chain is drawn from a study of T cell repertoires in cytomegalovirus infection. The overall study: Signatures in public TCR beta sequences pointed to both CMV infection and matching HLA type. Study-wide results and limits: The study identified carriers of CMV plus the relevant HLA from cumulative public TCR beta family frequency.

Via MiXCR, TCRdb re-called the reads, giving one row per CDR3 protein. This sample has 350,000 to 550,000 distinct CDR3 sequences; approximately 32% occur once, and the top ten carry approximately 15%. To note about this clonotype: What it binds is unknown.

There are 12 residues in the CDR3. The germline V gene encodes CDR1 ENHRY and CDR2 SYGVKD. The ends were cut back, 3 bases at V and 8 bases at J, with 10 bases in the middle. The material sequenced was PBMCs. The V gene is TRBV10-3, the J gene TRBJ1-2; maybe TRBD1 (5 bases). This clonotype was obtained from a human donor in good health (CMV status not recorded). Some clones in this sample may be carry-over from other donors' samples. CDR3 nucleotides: TGTGCCATCAGTGACACTACAGGCGGCTACACCTTC. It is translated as CAISDTTGGYTF.